A selection of T cell receptor beta chains follows, all from one sample in a study of blood T cell repertoires in COVID-19. Using immunoSEQ multiplex PCR, the repertoire was profiled, and TCRdb retains in-frame clones only, with some absent. The table records some 150,000 clones, 81% of them present only once. The sequencing sample was made of peripheral blood. All receptors come from an older woman with active or convalescent COVID-19. Each CDR3 is given with its conserved first and last residue. Each record gives: J gene, V gene, D gene, clone size, CDR3 protein, CDR3 DNA. D genes are given only for firm matches. For some rows the clone size is stated as once, few or many, or as a class when expanded; others skip it.

J gene: TRBJ1-2
V gene: TRBV12-3/TRBV12-4
D gene: NA
clone size: NA
CDR3 protein: CASSLSESRGYTF
CDR3 DNA: TGTGCCAGCAGTTTAAGTGAGTCGCGTGGCTACACCTTC

J gene: TRBJ2-3
V gene: TRBV13
D gene: NA
clone size: NA
CDR3 protein: CASSLGGGSRSTDTQYF
CDR3 DNA: TGTGCCAGCAGCCTAGGAGGGGGATCTAGGAGCACAGATACGCAGTATTTT

J gene: TRBJ2-1
V gene: TRBV28
D gene: TRBD1
clone size: NA
CDR3 protein: CASSVRGRYNEQFF
CDR3 DNA: TGTGCCAGCTCTGTCAGGGGGCGGTACAATGAGCAGTTCTTC

J gene: TRBJ2-3
V gene: TRBV28
D gene: NA
clone size: NA
CDR3 protein: CASTRWNMGADTQYF
CDR3 DNA: TGTGCCAGCACCAGGTGGAATATGGGCGCGGATACGCAGTATTTT

J gene: TRBJ2-3
V gene: TRBV6-6
D gene: NA
clone size: few
CDR3 protein: CASSYSGGARLDTQYF
CDR3 DNA: TGTGCCAGCAGTTACTCGGGGGGGGCGCGGTTGGATACGCAGTATTTT

J gene: TRBJ2-3
V gene: TRBV5-1
D gene: NA
clone size: once
CDR3 protein: CASSLADRSTDTQYF
CDR3 DNA: TGCGCCAGCAGCTTGGCCGACAGGAGCACAGATACGCAGTATTTT

J gene: TRBJ1-5
V gene: TRBV19
D gene: NA
clone size: NA
CDR3 protein: CASREETSNQPQHF
CDR3 DNA: TGTGCCAGTAGGGAGGAGACTAGCAATCAGCCCCAGCATTTT

J gene: TRBJ2-6
V gene: TRBV7-9
D gene: NA
clone size: NA
CDR3 protein: CASSLGGSGANVLTF
CDR3 DNA: TGTGCCAGCAGCTTAGGAGGGTCTGGGGCCAACGTCCTGACTTTC

J gene: TRBJ1-3
V gene: TRBV5-6
D gene: NA
clone size: few
CDR3 protein: CASSFREPGNTIYF
CDR3 DNA: TGTGCCAGCAGCTTCCGGGAACCAGGAAACACCATATATTTT

J gene: TRBJ2-7
V gene: TRBV30
D gene: TRBD1
clone size: NA
CDR3 protein: CAYSQTGLGEQYF
CDR3 DNA: TGTGCCTACTCACAGACAGGGTTGGGCGAGCAGTACTTC

J gene: TRBJ2-4
V gene: TRBV5-4
D gene: TRBD2
clone size: NA
CDR3 protein: CASSSTPGLAGGQGKNIQYF
CDR3 DNA: TGTGCCAGCAGCTCAACACCGGGACTAGCGGGGGGGCAGGGCAAAAACATTCAGTACTTC

J gene: TRBJ2-5
V gene: TRBV5-6
D gene: TRBD1
clone size: NA
CDR3 protein: CASHRGTETQYF
CDR3 DNA: TGTGCCAGCCACAGGGGAACCGAGACCCAGTACTTC

J gene: TRBJ2-1
V gene: TRBV10-3
D gene: TRBD2
clone size: NA
CDR3 protein: CAISEFRGGNEQFF
CDR3 DNA: TGTGCCATCAGTGAGTTCCGGGGGGGGAATGAGCAGTTCTTC

J gene: TRBJ1-3
V gene: TRBV4-1
D gene: NA
clone size: NA
CDR3 protein: CASSQESTPAGNTIYF
CDR3 DNA: TGCGCCAGCAGCCAAGAGTCGACTCCTGCGGGAAACACCATATATTTT

J gene: TRBJ2-1
V gene: TRBV18
D gene: TRBD2
clone size: NA
CDR3 protein: CASSPLAGVSNEQFF
CDR3 DNA: TGTGCCAGCTCACCTCTAGCGGGAGTTTCCAATGAGCAGTTCTTC

J gene: TRBJ1-3
V gene: TRBV11-2
D gene: NA
clone size: NA
CDR3 protein: CASSRQAITGNTIYF
CDR3 DNA: TGTGCCAGCAGCCGACAGGCGATCACTGGAAACACCATATATTTT

J gene: TRBJ1-2
V gene: TRBV6-5
D gene: TRBD1
clone size: NA
CDR3 protein: CASRETGGGYGYTF
CDR3 DNA: TGTGCCAGCAGGGAGACAGGGGGCGGCTATGGCTACACCTTC

J gene: TRBJ1-4
V gene: TRBV27
D gene: TRBD1
clone size: NA
CDR3 protein: CASSWTGGLANEKLFF
CDR3 DNA: TGTGCCAGCAGTTGGACAGGGGGCTTAGCTAATGAAAAACTGTTTTTT

J gene: TRBJ1-1
V gene: TRBV28
D gene: NA
clone size: NA
CDR3 protein: CASIKGGATTEAFF
CDR3 DNA: TGTGCCAGCATCAAAGGGGGGGCGACCACTGAAGCTTTCTTT

J gene: TRBJ2-5
V gene: TRBV2
D gene: NA
clone size: NA
CDR3 protein: CASSEANSGETQYF
CDR3 DNA: TGTGCCAGCAGTGAAGCTAATTCAGGGGAGACCCAGTACTTC

J gene: TRBJ2-2
V gene: TRBV4-3
D gene: TRBD1
clone size: NA
CDR3 protein: CASSQNRGITGELFF
CDR3 DNA: TGCGCCAGCAGCCAAAACAGGGGGATCACCGGGGAGCTGTTTTTT

J gene: TRBJ2-2
V gene: TRBV9
D gene: NA
clone size: NA
CDR3 protein: CASSPRSREVTGELFF
CDR3 DNA: TGTGCCAGCAGCCCCCGCTCGAGGGAGGTAACCGGGGAGCTGTTTTTT

J gene: TRBJ2-1
V gene: TRBV24-1
D gene: TRBD1
clone size: once
CDR3 protein: CATSFGTGGYNEQFF
CDR3 DNA: TGTGCCACCAGTTTCGGGACAGGGGGATATAATGAGCAGTTCTTC

J gene: TRBJ1-5
V gene: TRBV11-2
D gene: NA
clone size: NA
CDR3 protein: CASSLHLGNQPQHF
CDR3 DNA: TGTGCCAGCAGCTTACACTTGGGCAATCAGCCCCAGCATTTT

J gene: TRBJ1-2
V gene: TRBV5-1
D gene: TRBD1
clone size: few
CDR3 protein: CASSYGQGKGYTF
CDR3 DNA: TGCGCCAGCAGCTATGGACAGGGTAAAGGCTACACCTTC

J gene: TRBJ2-2
V gene: TRBV27
D gene: NA
clone size: NA
CDR3 protein: CASSHGGGELFF
CDR3 DNA: TGTGCCAGCAGTCACGGGGGAGGGGAGCTGTTTTTT

J gene: TRBJ1-4
V gene: TRBV27
D gene: NA
clone size: NA
CDR3 protein: CASNASRGCEKLFF
CDR3 DNA: TGTGCCAGCAACGCCAGCAGGGGTTGCGAAAAACTGTTTTTT

J gene: TRBJ2-1
V gene: TRBV6-2/TRBV6-3
D gene: TRBD2
clone size: once
CDR3 protein: CASSRGTNENEQFF
CDR3 DNA: TGTGCCAGCAGTCGCGGGACTAATGAAAATGAGCAGTTCTTC

J gene: TRBJ1-6
V gene: TRBV28
D gene: NA
clone size: NA
CDR3 protein: CASSFSLQGSPLHF
CDR3 DNA: TGTGCCAGCAGTTTCAGCCTCCAGGGTTCACCCCTCCACTTT

J gene: TRBJ1-1
V gene: TRBV5-1
D gene: TRBD1
clone size: NA
CDR3 protein: CASSWSGTENTEAFF
CDR3 DNA: TGCGCCAGCAGCTGGTCGGGGACAGAGAACACTGAAGCTTTCTTT

J gene: TRBJ1-4
V gene: TRBV5-1
D gene: TRBD1
clone size: NA
CDR3 protein: CASSLAGGEKLFF
CDR3 DNA: TGCGCCAGCAGCTTGGCAGGGGGGGAAAAACTGTTTTTT

J gene: TRBJ1-2
V gene: TRBV10-3
D gene: NA
clone size: NA
CDR3 protein: CAISESPGASYGYTF
CDR3 DNA: TGTGCCATCAGTGAGTCGCCCGGCGCTAGCTATGGCTACACCTTC

J gene: TRBJ1-1
V gene: TRBV10-3
D gene: TRBD1
clone size: NA
CDR3 protein: CAISESNRGRTEAFF
CDR3 DNA: TGTGCCATCAGTGAGTCGAACAGGGGACGGACTGAAGCTTTCTTT

J gene: TRBJ2-7
V gene: TRBV6-5
D gene: TRBD1
clone size: NA
CDR3 protein: CASSLGPGQGIYEQYF
CDR3 DNA: TGTGCCAGCAGTTTAGGACCGGGACAGGGAATCTACGAGCAGTACTTC

J gene: TRBJ2-7
V gene: TRBV13
D gene: TRBD1
clone size: NA
CDR3 protein: CASSLGRGPEQYF
CDR3 DNA: TGTGCCAGCAGCTTAGGTAGGGGGCCCGAGCAGTACTTC

J gene: TRBJ1-1
V gene: TRBV7-2
D gene: NA
clone size: NA
CDR3 protein: CASSFFGRGNTEAFF
CDR3 DNA: TGTGCCAGCAGCTTCTTCGGCAGGGGGAACACTGAAGCTTTCTTT

J gene: TRBJ2-3
V gene: TRBV28
D gene: TRBD2
clone size: NA
CDR3 protein: CASSFLGTSGPRTDTQYF
CDR3 DNA: TGTGCCAGCAGTTTTCTCGGTACTAGCGGGCCCCGCACAGATACGCAGTATTTT

J gene: TRBJ1-2
V gene: TRBV2
D gene: TRBD1
clone size: NA
CDR3 protein: CASKFLGQDYGYTF
CDR3 DNA: TGTGCCAGCAAATTTTTGGGACAGGACTATGGCTACACCTTC

J gene: TRBJ2-2
V gene: TRBV28
D gene: NA
clone size: NA
CDR3 protein: CASVSGITGELFF
CDR3 DNA: TGTGCCAGCGTTAGCGGTATCACCGGGGAGCTGTTTTTT

J gene: TRBJ2-3
V gene: TRBV5-1
D gene: TRBD2
clone size: NA
CDR3 protein: CASSYSGGADTQYF
CDR3 DNA: TGCGCCAGCAGCTATAGCGGGGGGGCCGATACGCAGTATTTT

J gene: TRBJ2-7
V gene: TRBV4-3
D gene: NA
clone size: NA
CDR3 protein: CASSQDVSTDYEQYF
CDR3 DNA: TGCGCCAGCAGCCAAGACGTCTCCACTGACTACGAGCAGTACTTC

J gene: TRBJ1-2
V gene: TRBV28
D gene: TRBD1
clone size: NA
CDR3 protein: CASSLTGGRGYTF
CDR3 DNA: TGTGCCAGCAGTTTGACAGGGGGACGTGGCTACACCTTC

J gene: TRBJ2-5
V gene: TRBV28
D gene: NA
clone size: NA
CDR3 protein: CASSFAGNYEETQYF
CDR3 DNA: TGTGCCAGCAGTTTCGCCGGGAATTACGAAGAGACCCAGTACTTC

J gene: TRBJ1-5
V gene: TRBV10-3
D gene: NA
clone size: NA
CDR3 protein: CAISESTDSNQPQHF
CDR3 DNA: TGTGCCATCAGTGAGTCGACAGATAGCAATCAGCCCCAGCATTTT

J gene: TRBJ1-2
V gene: TRBV6-5
D gene: NA
clone size: NA
CDR3 protein: CASTPKNGYTF
CDR3 DNA: TGTGCCAGCACCCCTAAGAATGGCTACACCTTC

J gene: TRBJ1-5
V gene: TRBV28
D gene: NA
clone size: once
CDR3 protein: CASSSQGNQPQHF
CDR3 DNA: TGTGCCAGCAGTAGCCAGGGCAATCAGCCCCAGCATTTT

J gene: TRBJ1-1
V gene: TRBV6-1
D gene: TRBD1
clone size: NA
CDR3 protein: CASSETGGMETEAFF
CDR3 DNA: TGTGCCAGCAGTGAGACAGGGGGCATGGAAACTGAAGCTTTCTTT

J gene: TRBJ1-2
V gene: TRBV2
D gene: TRBD1
clone size: NA
CDR3 protein: CASSGRRQGDGYTF
CDR3 DNA: TGTGCCAGCAGTGGACGGCGACAGGGGGATGGCTACACCTTC

J gene: TRBJ1-1
V gene: TRBV19
D gene: NA
clone size: few
CDR3 protein: CASSMLLSGEAFF
CDR3 DNA: TGTGCCAGTAGTATGTTACTTTCCGGGGAAGCTTTCTTT

J gene: TRBJ1-5
V gene: TRBV27
D gene: NA
clone size: NA
CDR3 protein: CASSSSGTGQPQHF
CDR3 DNA: TGTGCCAGCAGTTCCAGTGGCACAGGGCAGCCCCAGCATTTT

J gene: TRBJ2-2
V gene: TRBV11-3
D gene: NA
clone size: NA
CDR3 protein: CASSLGPAGSGELFF
CDR3 DNA: TGTGCCAGCAGCTTAGGGCCCGCGGGGTCCGGGGAGCTGTTTTTT

J gene: TRBJ1-5
V gene: TRBV6-4
D gene: NA
clone size: NA
CDR3 protein: CASKTRQDYNQPQHF
CDR3 DNA: TGTGCCAGCAAGACGAGACAGGATTACAATCAGCCCCAGCATTTT

J gene: TRBJ1-2
V gene: TRBV28
D gene: NA
clone size: NA
CDR3 protein: CASSSGLNYGYTF
CDR3 DNA: TGTGCCAGCAGTTCGGGACTTAACTATGGCTACACCTTC

J gene: TRBJ2-1
V gene: TRBV19
D gene: NA
clone size: NA
CDR3 protein: CASSYYNEQFF
CDR3 DNA: TGTGCCAGTAGTTATTACAATGAGCAGTTCTTC

J gene: TRBJ2-1
V gene: TRBV6-5
D gene: TRBD1
clone size: NA
CDR3 protein: CASTRQGKYEQFF
CDR3 DNA: TGTGCCAGCACACGACAGGGAAAGTACGAGCAGTTCTTC

J gene: TRBJ1-2
V gene: TRBV28
D gene: NA
clone size: few
CDR3 protein: CASSLAGGSYGYTF
CDR3 DNA: TGTGCCAGCAGTTTAGCGGGGGGCTCCTATGGCTACACCTTC

J gene: TRBJ2-7
V gene: TRBV28
D gene: NA
clone size: NA
CDR3 protein: CASSRGFYEQYF
CDR3 DNA: TGTGCCAGCAGTCGGGGATTCTACGAGCAGTACTTC

J gene: TRBJ2-5
V gene: TRBV5-1
D gene: NA
clone size: NA
CDR3 protein: CASSLYGGETQYF
CDR3 DNA: TGCGCCAGCAGCTTGTATGGGGGCGAGACCCAGTACTTC

J gene: TRBJ1-5
V gene: TRBV28
D gene: NA
clone size: NA
CDR3 protein: CASSLWDINQPQHF
CDR3 DNA: TGTGCCAGCAGTTTATGGGACATCAATCAGCCCCAGCATTTT